The following is a TCR beta chain sequence with its context. Its cognate antigen is unknown. Only in-frame clones appear in the TCRdb table, and some are missing; sequencing was by immunoSEQ multiplex PCR. The sample records approximately 80,000 clones, 85% to 90% being singletons. This entry belongs to a study of graft-versus-host responses after intestinal transplantation. The overall study: In this cohort, recipients had multivisceral, liver-intestinal, or isolated intestinal transplants. All recipients were given anti-thymocyte globulin induction, and tacrolimus and steroids were then administered for 2 to 3 years. The study's findings and limits: Some GvH clones appeared in ileal mucosa or blood before recipient bone marrow. Early post-transplant HvG declines were associated with peak circulating GvH clone levels.

Germline lookup yields CDR1 WNHNN and CDR2 SYGVQD (reference sequence). CDR3 length equals 15 residues. V lost 5 bases to trimming and J lost 1 base, with 12 bases between them. The rearrangement joins TRBV10-1 to TRBJ2-1; perhaps TRBD1 as D (7 bases). The source of this sequence is a human donor who received an intestinal transplant. Sequenced material: unstimulated CD4+ T cells sorted from spleen or lymph node cells, taken before intestinal transplant. CDR3 region: CASSSGGTSYNEQFF. DNA of the CDR3: TGCGCCAGCAGTTCAGGGGGGACATCCTACAATGAGCAGTTCTTC.